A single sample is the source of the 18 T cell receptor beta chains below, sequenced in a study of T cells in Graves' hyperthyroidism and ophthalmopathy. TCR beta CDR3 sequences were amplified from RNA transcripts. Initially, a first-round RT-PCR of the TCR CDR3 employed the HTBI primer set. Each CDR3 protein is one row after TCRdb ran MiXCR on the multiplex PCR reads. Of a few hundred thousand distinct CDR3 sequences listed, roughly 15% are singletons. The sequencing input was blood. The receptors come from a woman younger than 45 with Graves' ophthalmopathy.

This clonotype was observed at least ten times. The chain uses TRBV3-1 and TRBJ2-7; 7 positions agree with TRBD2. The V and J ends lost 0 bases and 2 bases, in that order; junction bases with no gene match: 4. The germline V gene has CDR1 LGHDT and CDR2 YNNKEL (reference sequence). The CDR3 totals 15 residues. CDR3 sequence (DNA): TGTGCCAGCAGCCAAGAGGGGGGGTCCCCCTACGAGCAGTACTTC. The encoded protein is CASSQEGGSPYEQYF.

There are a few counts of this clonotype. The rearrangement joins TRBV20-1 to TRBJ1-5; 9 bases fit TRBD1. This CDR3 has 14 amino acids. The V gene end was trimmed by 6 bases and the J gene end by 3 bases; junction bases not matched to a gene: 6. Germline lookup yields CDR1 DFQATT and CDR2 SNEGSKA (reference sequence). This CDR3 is CSAKQGANNQPQHF. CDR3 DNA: TGCAGTGCGAAACAGGGGGCGAACAATCAGCCCCAGCATTTT.

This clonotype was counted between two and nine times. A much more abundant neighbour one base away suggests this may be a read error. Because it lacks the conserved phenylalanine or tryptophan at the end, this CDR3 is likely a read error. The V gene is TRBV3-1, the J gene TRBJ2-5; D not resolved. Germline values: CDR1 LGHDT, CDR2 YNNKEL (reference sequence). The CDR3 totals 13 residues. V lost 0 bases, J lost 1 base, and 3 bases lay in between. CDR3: CASSQDTQETQYS. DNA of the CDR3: TGTGCCAGCAGCCAAGACACCCAAGAGACCCAGTACTCC.

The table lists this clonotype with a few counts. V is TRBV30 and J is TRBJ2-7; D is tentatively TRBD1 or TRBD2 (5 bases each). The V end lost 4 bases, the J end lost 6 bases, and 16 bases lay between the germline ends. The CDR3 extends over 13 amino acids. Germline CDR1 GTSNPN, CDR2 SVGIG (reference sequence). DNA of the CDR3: TGTGCCTGGAAGTGGCGGTCTGGGGGCGAGCAGTACTTC. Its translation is CAWKWRSGGEQYF. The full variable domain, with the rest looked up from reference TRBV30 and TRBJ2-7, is SQTIHQWPATLVQPVGSPLSLECTVEGTSNPNLYWYRQAAGRGLQLLFYSVGIGQISSEVPQNLSASRPQDRQFILSSKKLLLSDSGFYLCAWKWRSGGEQYFGPGTRLTVT.

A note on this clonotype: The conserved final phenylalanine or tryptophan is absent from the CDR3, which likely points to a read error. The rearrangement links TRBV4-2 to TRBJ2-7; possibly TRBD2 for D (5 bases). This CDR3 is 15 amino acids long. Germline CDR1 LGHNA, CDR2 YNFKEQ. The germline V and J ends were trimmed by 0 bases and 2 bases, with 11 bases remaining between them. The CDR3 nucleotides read TGTGCCAGCAGCCAAGATGCACTAGGGACCTACGAGCAGTACTCC. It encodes CASSQDALGTYEQYS.

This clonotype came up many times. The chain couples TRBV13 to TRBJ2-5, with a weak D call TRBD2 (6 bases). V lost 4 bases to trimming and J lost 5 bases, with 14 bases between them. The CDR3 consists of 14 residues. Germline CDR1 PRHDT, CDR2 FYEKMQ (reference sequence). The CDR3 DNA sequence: TGTGCCAGCAGCTACAGTGGAGGGCAGGAGACCCAGTACTTC. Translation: CASSYSGGQETQYF.

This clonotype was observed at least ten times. The CDR3 reads CATHPQGRNTEAFF. CDR3 DNA: TGTGCCACCCACCCCCAGGGAAGGAACACTGAAGCTTTCTTT. The chain recombines TRBV19 with TRBJ1-1; possibly TRBD1 for D (5 bases). With 10 bases removed from V and 1 base from J, the gap between germline ends came to 16 bases. Germline CDR1 reads LNHDA; CDR2 reads SQIVND (reference sequence). The CDR3 contains 14 residues.

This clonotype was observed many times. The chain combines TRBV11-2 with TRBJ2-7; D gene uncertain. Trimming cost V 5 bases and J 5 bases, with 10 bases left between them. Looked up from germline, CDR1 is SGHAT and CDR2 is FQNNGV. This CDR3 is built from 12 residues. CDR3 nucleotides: TGTGCCAGCAGCCAAATGGGCCACGAGCAGTACTTC. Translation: CASSQMGHEQYF.

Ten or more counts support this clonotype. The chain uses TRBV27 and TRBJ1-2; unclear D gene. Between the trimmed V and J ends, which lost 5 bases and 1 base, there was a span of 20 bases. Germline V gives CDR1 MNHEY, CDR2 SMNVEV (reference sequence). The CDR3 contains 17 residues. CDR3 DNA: TGTGCCAGCAGTCCGCTCAGTAAGGCCCCTTATAACTATGGCTACACCTTC. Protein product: CASSPLSKAPYNYGYTF.

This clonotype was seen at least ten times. CDR3 nucleotide sequence: TGTGCCAGCAGCTTAGTGAGCGACGAGCAGTACTTC. Its protein product is CASSLVSDEQYF. This chain connects TRBV7-2 to TRBJ2-7; no definite D call. Trimming removed 1 base from V and 5 bases from J, with 6 bases in between. The CDR3 totals 12 residues. Germline V CDR1 and CDR2: SGHTA, FQGNSA.

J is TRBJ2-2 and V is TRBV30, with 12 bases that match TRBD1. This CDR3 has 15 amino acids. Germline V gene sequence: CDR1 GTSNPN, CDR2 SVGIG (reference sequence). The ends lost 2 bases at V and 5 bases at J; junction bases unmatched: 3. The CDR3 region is CAWSRGQGATGELFF. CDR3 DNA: TGTGCCTGGAGTCGGGGACAGGGGGCTACCGGGGAGCTGTTTTTT.

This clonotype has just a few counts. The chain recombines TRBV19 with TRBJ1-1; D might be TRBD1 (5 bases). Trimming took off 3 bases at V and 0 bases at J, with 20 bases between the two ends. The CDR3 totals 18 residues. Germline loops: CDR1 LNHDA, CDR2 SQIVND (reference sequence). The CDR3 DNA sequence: TGTGCCAGTAGTATTGGTGGGGCCGGGATGTTCATGAACACTGAAGCTTTCTTT. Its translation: CASSIGGAGMFMNTEAFF.

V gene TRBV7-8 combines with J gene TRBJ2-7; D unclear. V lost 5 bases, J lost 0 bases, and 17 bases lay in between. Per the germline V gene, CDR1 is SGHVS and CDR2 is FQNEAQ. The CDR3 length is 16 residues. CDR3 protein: CASSPRFPGDSYEQYF. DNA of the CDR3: TGTGCCAGCAGCCCACGATTTCCAGGAGACTCCTACGAGCAGTACTTC.

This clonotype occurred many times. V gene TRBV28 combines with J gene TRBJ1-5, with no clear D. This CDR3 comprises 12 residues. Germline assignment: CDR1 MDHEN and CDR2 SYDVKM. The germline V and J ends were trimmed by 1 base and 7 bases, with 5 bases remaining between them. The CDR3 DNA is TGTGCCAGCAGTTTATACATGCAGCCCCAGCATTTT. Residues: CASSLYMQPQHF.

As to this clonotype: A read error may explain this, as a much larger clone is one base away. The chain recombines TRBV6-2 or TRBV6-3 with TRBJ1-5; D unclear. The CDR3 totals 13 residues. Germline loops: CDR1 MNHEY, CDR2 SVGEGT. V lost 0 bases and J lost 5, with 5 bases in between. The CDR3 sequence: CASSYSIHQPQHF. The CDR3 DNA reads TGTGCCAGCAGTTACTCGATCCATCAGCCCCAGCATTTT.

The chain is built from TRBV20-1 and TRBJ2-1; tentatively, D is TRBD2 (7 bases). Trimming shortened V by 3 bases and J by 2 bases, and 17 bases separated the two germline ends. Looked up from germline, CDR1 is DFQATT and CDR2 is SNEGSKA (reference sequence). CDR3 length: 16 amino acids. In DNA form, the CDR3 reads TGCAGTGCTAGGGTGTGGGAGGGGGAGCCCTACAATGAGCAGTTCTTC. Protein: CSARVWEGEPYNEQFF.

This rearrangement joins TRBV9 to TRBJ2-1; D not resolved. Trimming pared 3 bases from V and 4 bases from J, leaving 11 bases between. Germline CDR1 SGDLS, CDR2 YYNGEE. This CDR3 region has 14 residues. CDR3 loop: CASSAGAQYNEQFF. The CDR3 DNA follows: TGTGCCAGCAGCGCCGGCGCCCAGTACAATGAGCAGTTCTTC. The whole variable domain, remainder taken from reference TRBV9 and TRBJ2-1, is DSGVTQTPKHLITATGQRVTLRCSPRSGDLSVYWYQQSLDQGLQFLIQYYNGEERAKGNILERFSAQQFPDLHSELNLSSLELGDSALYFCASSAGAQYNEQFFGPGTRLTVL.

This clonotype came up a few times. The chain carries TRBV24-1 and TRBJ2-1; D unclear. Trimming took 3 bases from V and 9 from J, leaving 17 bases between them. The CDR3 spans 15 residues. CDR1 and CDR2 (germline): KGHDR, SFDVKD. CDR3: CATSDVGLVEAEQFF. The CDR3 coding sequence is TGTGCCACCAGTGATGTGGGATTGGTAGAAGCTGAGCAGTTCTTC.